The 3 T cell receptor beta chains below all came from one sample that was sequenced in a study of OX40 agonist ivuxolimab in advanced cancers. Some clones are missing from TCRdb's copy, which holds only in-frame ones; the method was immunoSEQ multiplex PCR. The sample gives about 30,000 clones, about 87% of which show up once; approximately 33% is in the top ten. This specimen consisted of CD4+ or CD8+ T cells sorted from blood, obtained in a trial of the OX40 agonist ivuxolimab. Receptors originate from an adult with an advanced solid tumor such as melanoma, head and neck, liver or kidney cancer.

The V and J genes are TRBV19 and TRBJ2-1; a weak D match, TRBD1 (6 bases). The CDR3 spans 14 residues. The V gene's germline CDR1 is LNHDA and CDR2 SQIVND (reference sequence). V lost 8 bases, J lost 8 bases, and 19 bases lay in between. CDR3 bases: TGTGCCAGTGGACCACAGGGTCAGATCTATGAGCAGTTCTTC. As protein: CASGPQGQIYEQFF. The complete variable domain, with remaining parts taken from reference TRBV19 and TRBJ2-1, reads DGGITQSPKYLFRKEGQNVTLSCEQNLNHDAMYWYRQDPGQGLRLIYYSQIVNDFQKGDIAEGYSVSREKKESFPLTVTSAQKNPTAFYLCASGPQGQIYEQFFGPGTRLTVL.

This clone was observed once. CDR3 bases: TGTGCCGGTAGTAGGGGGACCCAGTACTTC. This encodes CAGSRGTQYF. This rearrangement joins TRBV7-6 to TRBJ2-5, with D perhaps matching TRBD1 (5 bases). Trimming cost V 11 bases and J 7 bases, with 11 bases left between them. This CDR3 has 10 residues. The germline gives CDR1 SGHVS, CDR2 FNYEAQ.

V is TRBV11-3 and J is TRBJ2-1, with D perhaps TRBD2 (6 bases). The CDR3 totals 17 residues. Trimming removed 2 bases from V and 6 bases from J, with 20 bases in between. The germline V gene has CDR1 SGHNT and CDR2 YENEEA. The CDR3 here is CASSLFFGSRAGNEQFF. The DNA for the CDR3 is TGTGCCAGCAGCTTATTCTTCGGGTCTAGAGCGGGCAATGAGCAGTTCTTC.